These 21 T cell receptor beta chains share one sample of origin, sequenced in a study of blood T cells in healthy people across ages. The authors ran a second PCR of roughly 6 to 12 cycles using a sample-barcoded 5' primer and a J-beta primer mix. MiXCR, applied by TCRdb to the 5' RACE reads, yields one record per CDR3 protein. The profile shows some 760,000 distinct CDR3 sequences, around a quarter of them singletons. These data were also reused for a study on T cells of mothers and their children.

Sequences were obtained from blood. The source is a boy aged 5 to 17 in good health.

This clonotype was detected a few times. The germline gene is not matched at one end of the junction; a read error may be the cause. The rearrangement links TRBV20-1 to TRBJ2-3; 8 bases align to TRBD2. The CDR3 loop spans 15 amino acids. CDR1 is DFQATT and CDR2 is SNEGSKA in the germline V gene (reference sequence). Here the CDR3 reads CSARATSGNTGTQYF. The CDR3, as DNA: TGCAGTGCTAGAGCCACTAGCGGAAACACAGGTACGCAGTATTTT.

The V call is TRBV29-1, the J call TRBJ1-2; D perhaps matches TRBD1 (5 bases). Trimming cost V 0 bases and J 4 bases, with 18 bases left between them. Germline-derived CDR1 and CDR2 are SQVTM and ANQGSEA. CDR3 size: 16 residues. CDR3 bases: TGCAGCGTTGAAGACCGCCACAGGTCTCTCGGCTATGGCTACACCTTC. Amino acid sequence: CSVEDRHRSLGYGYTF.

CDR3 region: CASSFTGNPRGEQYF. CDR3 nucleotide sequence: TGTGCCAGCAGCTTTACAGGGAACCCGCGGGGCGAGCAGTACTTC. The chain employs TRBV11-2 and TRBJ2-7; possibly TRBD1 or TRBD2 for D (6 bases each). The CDR3 extends over 15 amino acids. Trimming removed 3 bases at V and 6 bases at J, with 18 bases between. CDR1 and CDR2 (germline): SGHAT, FQNNGV. The whole variable domain, filled in from reference TRBV11-2 and TRBJ2-7, reads EAGVAQSPRYKIIEKRQSVAFWCNPISGHATLYWYQQILGQGPKLLIQFQNNGVVDDSQLPKDRFSAERLKGVDSTLKIQPAKLEDSAVYLCASSFTGNPRGEQYFGPGTRLTVT.

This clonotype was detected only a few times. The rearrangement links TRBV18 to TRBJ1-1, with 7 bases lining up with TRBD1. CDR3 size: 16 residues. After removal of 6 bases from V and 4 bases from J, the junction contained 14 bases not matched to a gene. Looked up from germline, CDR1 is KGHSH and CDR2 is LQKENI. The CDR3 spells CASSFRRGQEATEAFF. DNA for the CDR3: TGTGCCAGCTCCTTTCGAAGGGGGCAAGAGGCCACTGAAGCTTTCTTT.

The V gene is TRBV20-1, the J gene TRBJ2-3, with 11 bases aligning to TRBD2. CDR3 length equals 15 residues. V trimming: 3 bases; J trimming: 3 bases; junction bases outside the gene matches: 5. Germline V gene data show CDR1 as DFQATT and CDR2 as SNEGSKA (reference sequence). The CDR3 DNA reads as TGCAGTGCTAGTGTCAGGACTAGCGGGACAGATACGCAGTATTTT. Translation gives CSASVRTSGTDTQYF.

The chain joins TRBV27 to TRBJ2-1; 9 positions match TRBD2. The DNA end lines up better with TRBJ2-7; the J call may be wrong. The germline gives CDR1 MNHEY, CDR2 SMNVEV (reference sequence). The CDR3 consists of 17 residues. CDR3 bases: TGTGCCAGCAGTTTAGGTCCTAGCGGGATCTATCGCTACGAGCAGTACTTC. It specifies CASSLGPSGIYRYEQYF.

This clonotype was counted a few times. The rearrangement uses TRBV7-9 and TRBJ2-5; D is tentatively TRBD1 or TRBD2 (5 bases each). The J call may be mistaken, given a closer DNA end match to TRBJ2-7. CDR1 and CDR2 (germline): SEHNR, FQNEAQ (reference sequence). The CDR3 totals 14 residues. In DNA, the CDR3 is TGTGCCAGCAGCCGGGACGGAACATACTACGAGCAGTACTTC. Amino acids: CASSRDGTYYEQYF.

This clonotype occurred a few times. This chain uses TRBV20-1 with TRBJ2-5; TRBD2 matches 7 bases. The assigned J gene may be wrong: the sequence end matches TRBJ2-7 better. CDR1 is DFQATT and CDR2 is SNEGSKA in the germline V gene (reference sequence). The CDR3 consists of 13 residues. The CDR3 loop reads CSARAGTGGEQYF. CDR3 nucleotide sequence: TGCAGTGCTAGGGCCGGGACGGGGGGCGAGCAGTACTTC.

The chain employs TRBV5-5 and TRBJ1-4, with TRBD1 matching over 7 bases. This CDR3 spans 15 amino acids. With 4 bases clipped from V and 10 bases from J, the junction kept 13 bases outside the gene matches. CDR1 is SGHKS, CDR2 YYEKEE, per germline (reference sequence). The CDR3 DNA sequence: TGTGCCAGCAGCCCCGGGACAGATAATGGTGGAAAACTGTTTTTT. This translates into CASSPGTDNGGKLFF.

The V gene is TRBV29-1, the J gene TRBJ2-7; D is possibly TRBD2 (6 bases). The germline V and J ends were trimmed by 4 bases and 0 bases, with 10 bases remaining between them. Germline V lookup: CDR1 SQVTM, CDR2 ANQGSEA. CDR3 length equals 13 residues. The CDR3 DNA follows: TGCAGCGTTGCTAGCGCAAACTCCTACGAGCAGTACTTC. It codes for CSVASANSYEQYF.

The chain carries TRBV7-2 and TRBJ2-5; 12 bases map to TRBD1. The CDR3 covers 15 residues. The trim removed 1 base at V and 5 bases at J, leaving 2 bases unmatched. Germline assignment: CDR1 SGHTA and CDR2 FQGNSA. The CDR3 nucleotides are TGTGCCAGCAGCTTAGGGGACAGGGGGCGGGAGACCCAGTACTTC. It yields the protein CASSLGDRGRETQYF.

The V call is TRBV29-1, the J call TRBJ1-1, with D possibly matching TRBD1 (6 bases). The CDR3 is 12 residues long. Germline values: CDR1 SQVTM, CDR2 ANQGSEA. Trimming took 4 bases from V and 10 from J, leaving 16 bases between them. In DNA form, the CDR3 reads TGCAGCGTTGGAGCAGGGGAAGTTGGAGCTTTCTTT. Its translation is CSVGAGEVGAFF.

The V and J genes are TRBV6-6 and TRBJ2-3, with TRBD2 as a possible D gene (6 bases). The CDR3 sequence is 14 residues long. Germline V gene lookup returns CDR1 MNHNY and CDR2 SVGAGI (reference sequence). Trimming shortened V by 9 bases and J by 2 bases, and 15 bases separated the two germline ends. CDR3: CASQAGGFTDTQYF. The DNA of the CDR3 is TGTGCCAGTCAAGCCGGGGGTTTCACAGATACGCAGTATTTT.

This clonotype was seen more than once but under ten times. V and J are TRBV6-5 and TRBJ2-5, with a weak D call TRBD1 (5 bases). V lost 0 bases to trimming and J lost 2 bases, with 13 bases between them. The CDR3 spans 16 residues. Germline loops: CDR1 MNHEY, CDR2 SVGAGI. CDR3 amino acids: CASSYSTAIDQETQYF. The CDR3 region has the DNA TGTGCCAGCAGTTACTCGACAGCCATAGATCAAGAGACCCAGTACTTC.

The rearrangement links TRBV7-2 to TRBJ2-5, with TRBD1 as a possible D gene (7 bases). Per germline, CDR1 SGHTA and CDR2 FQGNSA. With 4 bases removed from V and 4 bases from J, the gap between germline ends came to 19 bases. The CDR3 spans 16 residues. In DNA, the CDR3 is TGTGCCAGCAGCTCCCAAGGTGGAGGGGGCGGAGAGACCCAGTACTTC. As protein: CASSSQGGGGGETQYF.

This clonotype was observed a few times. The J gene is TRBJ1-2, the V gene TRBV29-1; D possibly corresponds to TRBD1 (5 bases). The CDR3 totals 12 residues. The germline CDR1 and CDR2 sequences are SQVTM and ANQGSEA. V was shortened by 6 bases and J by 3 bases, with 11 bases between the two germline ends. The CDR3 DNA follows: TGCAGCGTCGCTGACAGCGACTATGGCTACACCTTC. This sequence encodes CSVADSDYGYTF.

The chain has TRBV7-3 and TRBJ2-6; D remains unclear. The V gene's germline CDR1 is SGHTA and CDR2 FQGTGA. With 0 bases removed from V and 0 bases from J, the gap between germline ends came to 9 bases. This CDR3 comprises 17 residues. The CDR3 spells CASSLTSSGSGANVLTF. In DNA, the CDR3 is TGTGCCAGCAGCTTAACCTCATCCGGCTCTGGGGCCAACGTCCTGACTTTC.

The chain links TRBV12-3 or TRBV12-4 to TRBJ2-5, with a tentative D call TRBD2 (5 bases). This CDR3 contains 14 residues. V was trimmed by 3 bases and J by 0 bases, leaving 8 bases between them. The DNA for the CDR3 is TGTGCCAGCAGTTTTGTACTAGACCAAGAGACCCAGTACTTC. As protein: CASSFVLDQETQYF.

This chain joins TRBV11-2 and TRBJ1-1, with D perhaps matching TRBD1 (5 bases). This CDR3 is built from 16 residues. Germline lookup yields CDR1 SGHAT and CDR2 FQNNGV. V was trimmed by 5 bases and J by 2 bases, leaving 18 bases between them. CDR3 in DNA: TGTGCCAGCAGCCCCAGGGTGGGGGGGTTAAACACTGAAGCTTTCTTT. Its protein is CASSPRVGGLNTEAFF.

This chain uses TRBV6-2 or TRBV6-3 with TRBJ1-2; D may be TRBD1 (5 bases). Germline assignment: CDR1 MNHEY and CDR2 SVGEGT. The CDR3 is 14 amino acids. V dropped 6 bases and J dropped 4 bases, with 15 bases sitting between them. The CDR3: CASRFRAGGYGYTF. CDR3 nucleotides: TGTGCCAGCAGATTCAGGGCAGGCGGCTATGGCTACACCTTC.

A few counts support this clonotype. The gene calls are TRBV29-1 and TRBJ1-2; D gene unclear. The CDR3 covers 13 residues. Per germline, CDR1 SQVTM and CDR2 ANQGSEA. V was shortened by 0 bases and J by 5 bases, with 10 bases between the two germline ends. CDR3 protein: CSVEDLQRYGYTF. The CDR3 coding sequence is TGCAGCGTTGAAGATCTTCAGCGGTATGGCTACACCTTC.